The 18 T cell receptor beta chains below come from one sample, sequenced in a study of cytomegalovirus exposure and HLA in healthy donors. It was with 60 Vbeta and 13 Jbeta primers that the PCR ran. TCRdb keeps only in-frame clones here, not all; method: immunoSEQ multiplex PCR. The table has 150,000 to 200,000 clones, roughly 72% seen once. Specimen: PBMCs. These receptors were collected from a woman aged 25-40 years in good health and CMV-seropositive.

The chain joins TRBV28 to TRBJ2-1, with 10 bases matching TRBD1. The V gene end was trimmed by 5 bases and the J gene end by 7 bases; junction bases not matched to a gene: 11. This CDR3 comprises 16 residues. Germline V gene sequence: CDR1 MDHEN, CDR2 SYDVKM. This chain's CDR3 is CASSQLGQGQSNEQFF. CDR3 sequence (DNA): TGTGCCAGCAGTCAACTGGGACAGGGGCAGAGTAATGAGCAGTTCTTC.

This rearrangement joins TRBV5-1 to TRBJ2-7; D perhaps matches TRBD1 (5 bases). From germline, CDR1 is SGHRS and CDR2 YFSETQ. The CDR3 spans 14 residues. Trimming took 0 bases from V and 3 from J, leaving 10 bases between them. The CDR3 protein is CASSLEGVNYEQYF. CDR3 sequence (DNA): TGCGCCAGCAGCTTGGAAGGGGTAAACTACGAGCAGTACTTC.

J is TRBJ2-7 and V is TRBV28; weak D call: TRBD2 (6 bases). Germline V gene sequence: CDR1 MDHEN, CDR2 SYDVKM. The V gene lost 5 bases and the J gene lost 3 bases, with 14 bases spanning the gap. This CDR3 is 14 amino acids long. CDR3 sequence reads: CASSATGEYYEQYF. For the CDR3, the DNA is TGTGCCAGCAGTGCCACGGGGGAGTACTACGAGCAGTACTTC.

V and J are TRBV4-3 and TRBJ1-2, with TRBD1 as a possible D gene (5 bases). Germline lookup yields CDR1 LGHNA and CDR2 YSLEER. Trimming stripped 2 bases from V and 1 base from J, with 11 bases between. This CDR3 is built from 15 residues. CDR3 in DNA: TGCGCCAGCAGCCAATACTACAGGAATAACTATGGCTACACCTTC. Amino acid sequence: CASSQYYRNNYGYTF.

The chain carries TRBV4-3 and TRBJ1-2, with D possibly being TRBD1 (5 bases). Germline-derived CDR1 and CDR2 are LGHNA and YSLEER. There are 14 residues in the CDR3. Trimming shortened V by 5 bases and J by 8 bases, and 18 bases separated the two germline ends. Written as DNA, the CDR3 is TGCGCCAGCAGCACGAGGGGAGGGTGGTCGGGCTACACCTTC. Translated, it gives CASSTRGGWSGYTF.

This chain uses TRBV5-5 with TRBJ2-5; 7 bases are shared with TRBD1. CDR3 length equals 15 residues. The J segment lost 5 bases and the V segment lost 0 bases, leaving 7 bases of the junction unmatched. Germline V lookup: CDR1 SGHKS, CDR2 YYEKEE (reference sequence). The CDR3 here is CASSLVLDRRETQYF. The CDR3 DNA follows: TGTGCCAGCAGCTTGGTATTGGACAGGAGGGAGACCCAGTACTTC.

This chain joins TRBV6-6 and TRBJ2-7, with D possibly being TRBD1 (5 bases). Trimming pared 2 bases from V and 3 bases from J, leaving 14 bases between. CDR1 MNHNY and CDR2 SVGAGI come from the germline V gene (reference sequence). The CDR3 consists of 15 residues. The CDR3 loop reads CASSYPTGTGYEQYF. In nucleotides, the CDR3 is TGTGCCAGCAGTTACCCTACAGGTACGGGCTACGAGCAGTACTTC.

This sequence joins TRBV11-2 and TRBJ2-6; D possibly corresponds to TRBD1 (5 bases). Germline V CDR1 and CDR2: SGHAT, FQNNGV. The CDR3 length is 16 residues. The V and J ends lost 2 bases and 1 base respectively, with 9 bases between them. The CDR3 sequence: CASSLQGRSGANVLTF. Written as DNA, the CDR3 is TGTGCCAGCAGCTTACAGGGCAGGTCTGGGGCCAACGTCCTGACTTTC. Looking up the rest from reference TRBV11-2 and TRBJ2-6 gives the full variable domain: EAGVAQSPRYKIIEKRQSVAFWCNPISGHATLYWYQQILGQGPKLLIQFQNNGVVDDSQLPKDRFSAERLKGVDSTLKIQPAKLEDSAVYLCASSLQGRSGANVLTFGAGSRLTVL.

The genes are TRBV28 and TRBJ1-2; D gene ambiguous. The CDR3 contains 13 residues. CDR1 is MDHEN, CDR2 SYDVKM, per germline. The germline V and J ends were trimmed by 7 bases and 2 bases, with 11 bases remaining between them. The CDR3 region has the DNA TGTGCCAGCACGGCGACGGGGAACTATGGCTACACCTTC. Encoded protein: CASTATGNYGYTF.

V is TRBV4-1 and J is TRBJ1-2; D gene uncertain. The CDR3 is 15 amino acids. V was shortened by 1 base and J by 1 base, with 10 bases between the two germline ends. CDR1 and CDR2 (germline): MGHRA, YSYEKL. The CDR3 sequence is CASSQVTDFNYGYTF. The CDR3 DNA follows: TGCGCCAGCAGCCAAGTAACGGACTTTAACTATGGCTACACCTTC.

The rearrangement joins TRBV5-1 to TRBJ2-1; 9 positions agree with TRBD2. The CDR3 loop spans 16 amino acids. The germline CDR1 and CDR2 sequences are SGHRS and YFSETQ. Trimming at V came to 4 bases and at J to 4 bases, leaving 9 bases not matched to a gene. CDR3 sequence: CASSPRGTSLYNEQFF. CDR3 nucleotide sequence: TGCGCCAGCAGCCCCAGGGGGACTAGCCTATACAATGAGCAGTTCTTC.

The V gene is TRBV14, the J gene TRBJ2-3; TRBD2 agrees at 8 bases. This CDR3 region has 16 residues. Trimming cost V 0 bases and J 2 bases; bases outside gene matches: 4. Germline V lookup: CDR1 SGHDN, CDR2 FVKESK. CDR3 coding DNA: TGTGCCAGCAGCCAAGAACGCGGGGGGCACACAGATACGCAGTATTTT. This translates into CASSQERGGHTDTQYF.

J is TRBJ2-7 and V is TRBV30, with 10 bases matching TRBD1. The CDR3 has 13 amino acids. The junction had 0 bases not matched to a gene; V was cut back by 1 base and J by 3 bases. Per germline, CDR1 GTSNPN and CDR2 SVGIG (reference sequence). CDR3 sequence (DNA): TGTGCCTGGAGTGGGACAGGGGGCTACGAGCAGTACTTC. Residues: CAWSGTGGYEQYF.

CDR3 amino acids: CASSWTGGPQGTEAFF. The CDR3 DNA follows: TGTGCCAGCAGCTGGACAGGGGGCCCCCAGGGCACTGAAGCTTTCTTT. The chain recombines TRBV27 with TRBJ1-1, with TRBD1 matching over 11 bases. The CDR3 loop spans 16 amino acids. V shed 6 bases, J shed 4 bases, and the junction held 10 bases outside the gene matches. The V gene's germline CDR1 is MNHEY and CDR2 SMNVEV (reference sequence).

V gene TRBV28 combines with J gene TRBJ1-6; TRBD1 aligns across 9 bases. V lost 3 bases to trimming and J lost 2 bases; unmatched junction nucleotides: 8. The CDR3 spans 18 residues. Germline V gene sequence: CDR1 MDHEN, CDR2 SYDVKM. DNA of the CDR3: TGTGCCAGCAGTTTGCTCGGGGACAGGGCAACCTATAATTCACCCCTCCACTTT. The encoded protein is CASSLLGDRATYNSPLHF.

The chain couples TRBV28 to TRBJ2-5; D possibly corresponds to TRBD2 (7 bases). Judging by the DNA end, TRBJ2-7 fits better; the J call may be wrong. Germline V CDR1 and CDR2: MDHEN, SYDVKM. The CDR3 is made up of 18 amino acids. In DNA, the CDR3 is TGTGCCAGCAGTTACCCCCTAACTTTGCGGGGGCGCACCTACGAGCAGTACTTC. Encoded protein: CASSYPLTLRGRTYEQYF.

The gene calls are TRBV4-3 and TRBJ2-7, with 9 bases aligning to TRBD1. The J segment lost 6 bases and the V segment lost 3 bases, leaving 6 bases of the junction unmatched. The CDR3 spans 14 residues. CDR1 and CDR2 from the germline V gene are LGHNA and YSLEER. The CDR3 loop is CASSHGQGLSEQYF. In DNA form, the CDR3 reads TGCGCCAGCAGCCATGGACAGGGGTTAAGCGAGCAGTACTTC.

The chain links TRBV20-1 to TRBJ2-1; 9 bases are a match to TRBD1. In germline, CDR1 is DFQATT, CDR2 SNEGSKA (reference sequence). The trim removed 8 bases at V and 12 bases at J, leaving 8 bases unmatched. The CDR3 length is 11 residues. CDR3 residues: CSPGQGTWQFF. As DNA, the CDR3 is TGCAGTCCGGGACAGGGTACGTGGCAGTTCTTC.